In its sample, the clone carrying this TCR beta chain was seen a few times. The antigen is undetermined. Researchers made TCR cDNA using 5'RACE template switching, and this step added a universal primer site and UMIs. TCRdb reanalysed the 5' RACE reads using MiXCR and keeps one entry per CDR3 protein. The sample includes about 130,000 distinct CDR3 sequences, around 9.8% of them seen just once. The sample belongs to a study of T cells after yellow fever vaccination. Study summary: Where fractions had low cell numbers, libraries were prepared from them with the SMART-Seq v4 Ultra Low Input RNA kit.

Notes on the study in general: The booster response re-showed most primary clones: around 97% CD4, about 89% CD8.

Germline V CDR1 and CDR2: SGHNT, YYREEE (reference sequence). J gave up 1 base and V 4 bases, and 6 bases lay outside the gene matches. This CDR3 is 18 amino acids long. The sequences come from CD8+ T cells sorted from PBMCs, collected on the day of the yellow fever booster vaccination. This sequence joins TRBV5-4 and TRBJ2-2; 14 bases agree with TRBD2. This clonotype originated in a man aged 18-30 years who received the YFV17D yellow fever vaccine. For the CDR3, the DNA is TGTGCCAGCAGCCCGGGACTAGCGGGGGCCCTGAACACCGGGGAGCTGTTTTTT. Translation: CASSPGLAGALNTGELFF.